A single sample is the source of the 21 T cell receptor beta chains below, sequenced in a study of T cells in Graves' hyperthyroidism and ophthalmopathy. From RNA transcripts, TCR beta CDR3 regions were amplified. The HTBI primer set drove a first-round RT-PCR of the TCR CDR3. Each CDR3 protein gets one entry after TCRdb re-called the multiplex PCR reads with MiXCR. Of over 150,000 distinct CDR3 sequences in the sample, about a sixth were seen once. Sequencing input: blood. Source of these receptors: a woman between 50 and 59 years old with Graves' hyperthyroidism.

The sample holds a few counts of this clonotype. In DNA form, the CDR3 reads TGTGCCAGCAGTTACTTTAATCTTAGGACTAGCGGCAATTACAATGAGCAGTTCTTC. Translation gives CASSYFNLRTSGNYNEQFF. The V call is TRBV6-9, the J call TRBJ2-1; 10 positions match TRBD2. Looked up from germline, CDR1 is MNHGY and CDR2 is SVAAGI. The CDR3 runs 19 residues. Germline trimming cut 3 bases from V and 4 bases from J; bases unmatched to any gene: 15.

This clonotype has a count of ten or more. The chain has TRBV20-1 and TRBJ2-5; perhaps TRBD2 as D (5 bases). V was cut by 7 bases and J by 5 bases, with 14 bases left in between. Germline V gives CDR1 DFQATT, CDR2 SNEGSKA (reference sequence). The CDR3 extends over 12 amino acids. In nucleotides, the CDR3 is TGCAGTGTCACAACCCGAGGGGAGACCCAGTACTTC. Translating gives CSVTTRGETQYF.

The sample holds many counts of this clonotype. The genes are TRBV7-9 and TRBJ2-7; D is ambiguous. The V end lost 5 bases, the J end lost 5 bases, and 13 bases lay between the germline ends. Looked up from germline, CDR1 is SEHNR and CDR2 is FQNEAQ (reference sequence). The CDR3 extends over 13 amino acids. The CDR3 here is CASSLILTDEQYF. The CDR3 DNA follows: TGTGCCAGCAGCCTGATACTTACTGACGAGCAGTACTTC.

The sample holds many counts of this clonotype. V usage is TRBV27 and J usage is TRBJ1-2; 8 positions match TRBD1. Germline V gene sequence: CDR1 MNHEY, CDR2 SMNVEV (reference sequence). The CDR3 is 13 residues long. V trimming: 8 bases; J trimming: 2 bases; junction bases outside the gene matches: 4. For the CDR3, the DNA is TGTGCCAGCGGGAGACAGGGGAACTATGGCTACACCTTC. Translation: CASGRQGNYGYTF.

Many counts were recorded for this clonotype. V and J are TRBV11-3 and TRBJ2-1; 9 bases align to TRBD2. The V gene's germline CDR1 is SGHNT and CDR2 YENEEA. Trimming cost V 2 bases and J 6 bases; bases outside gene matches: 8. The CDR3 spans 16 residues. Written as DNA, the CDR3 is TGTGCCAGCAGCTTACGACGGGCGGGGGGGGCCAATGAGCAGTTCTTC. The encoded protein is CASSLRRAGGANEQFF.

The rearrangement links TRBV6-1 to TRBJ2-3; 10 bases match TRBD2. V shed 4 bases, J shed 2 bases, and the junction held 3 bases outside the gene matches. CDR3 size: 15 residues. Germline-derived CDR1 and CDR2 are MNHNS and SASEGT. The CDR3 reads CASSVTSGNTDTQYF. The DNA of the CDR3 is TGTGCCAGCAGTGTAACTAGCGGGAACACAGATACGCAGTATTTT.

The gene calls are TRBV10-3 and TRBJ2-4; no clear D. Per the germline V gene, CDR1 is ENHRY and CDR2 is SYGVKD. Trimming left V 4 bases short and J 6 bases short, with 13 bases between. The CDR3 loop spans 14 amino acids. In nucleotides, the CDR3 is TGTGCCATCAGTGCCCAAGTTTCAGGAAACATTCAGTACTTC. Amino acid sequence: CAISAQVSGNIQYF.

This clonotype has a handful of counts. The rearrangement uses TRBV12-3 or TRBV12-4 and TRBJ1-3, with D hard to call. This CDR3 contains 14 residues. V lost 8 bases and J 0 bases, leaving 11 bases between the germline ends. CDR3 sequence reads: CASGNIGSGNTIYF. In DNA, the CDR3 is TGTGCCAGCGGAAACATCGGCTCTGGAAACACCATATATTTT.

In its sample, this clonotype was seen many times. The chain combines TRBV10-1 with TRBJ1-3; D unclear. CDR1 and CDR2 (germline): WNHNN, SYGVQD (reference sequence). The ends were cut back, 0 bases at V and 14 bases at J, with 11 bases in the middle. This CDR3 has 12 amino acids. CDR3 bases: TGCGCCAGCAGTGAGTCGATAGCGGGAGTATATTTT. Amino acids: CASSESIAGVYF.

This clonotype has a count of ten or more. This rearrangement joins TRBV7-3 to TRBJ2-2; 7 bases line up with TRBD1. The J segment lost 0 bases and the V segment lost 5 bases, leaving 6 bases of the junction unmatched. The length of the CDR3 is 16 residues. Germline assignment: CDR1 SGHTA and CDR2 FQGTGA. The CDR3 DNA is TGTGCCAGCAGCCATGGGACAGACACGAACACCGGGGAGCTGTTTTTT. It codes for CASSHGTDTNTGELFF.

CDR3 in amino acids: CASSLGGRIPNTEAFF. The DNA for the CDR3 is TGTGCCAGCAGCTTAGGGGGAAGGATTCCGAACACTGAAGCTTTCTTT. The J gene is TRBJ1-1, the V gene TRBV7-8; D is unclear. The V end lost 1 base, the J end lost 1 base, and 13 bases lay between the germline ends. Germline V gives CDR1 SGHVS, CDR2 FQNEAQ. The CDR3 length is 16 residues.

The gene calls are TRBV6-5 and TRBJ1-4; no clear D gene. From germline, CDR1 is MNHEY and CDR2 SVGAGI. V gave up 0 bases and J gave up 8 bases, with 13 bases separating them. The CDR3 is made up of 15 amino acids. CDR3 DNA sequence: TGTGCCAGCAGTTACTCAAACACCCTGAGGGAAAAACTGTTTTTT. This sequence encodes CASSYSNTLREKLFF.

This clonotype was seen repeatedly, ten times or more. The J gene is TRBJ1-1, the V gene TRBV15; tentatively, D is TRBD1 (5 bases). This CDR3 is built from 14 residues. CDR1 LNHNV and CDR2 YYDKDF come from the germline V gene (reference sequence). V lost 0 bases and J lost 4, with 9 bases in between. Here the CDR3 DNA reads TGTGCCACCAGCAGAGATCCAGGGATCACTGAAGCTTTCTTT. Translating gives CATSRDPGITEAFF.

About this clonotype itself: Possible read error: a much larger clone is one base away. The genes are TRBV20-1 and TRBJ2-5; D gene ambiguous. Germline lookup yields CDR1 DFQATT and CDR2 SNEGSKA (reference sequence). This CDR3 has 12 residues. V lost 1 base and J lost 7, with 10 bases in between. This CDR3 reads CSARGLERTQYF. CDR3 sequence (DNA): TGCAGTGCTAGAGGGCTCGAGCGGACCCAGTACTTC.

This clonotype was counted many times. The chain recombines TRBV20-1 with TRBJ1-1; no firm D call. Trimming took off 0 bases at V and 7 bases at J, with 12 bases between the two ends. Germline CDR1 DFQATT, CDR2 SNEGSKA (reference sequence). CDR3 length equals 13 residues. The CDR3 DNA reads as TGCAGTGCTAGAGATTTGGCAGAAGTTGAAGCTTTCTTT. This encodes CSARDLAEVEAFF.

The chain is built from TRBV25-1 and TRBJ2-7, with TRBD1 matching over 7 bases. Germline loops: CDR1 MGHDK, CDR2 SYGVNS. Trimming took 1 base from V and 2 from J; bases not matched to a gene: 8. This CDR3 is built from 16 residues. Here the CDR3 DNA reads TGTGCCAGCAGTGAATTAGCCGGGACAGCTACCTACGAGCAGTACTTC. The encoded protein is CASSELAGTATYEQYF.

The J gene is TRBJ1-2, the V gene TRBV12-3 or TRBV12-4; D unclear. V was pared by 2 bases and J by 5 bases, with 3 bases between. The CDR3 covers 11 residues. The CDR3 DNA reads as TGTGCCAGCAGTTTACAGTATGGCTACACCTTC. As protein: CASSLQYGYTF.

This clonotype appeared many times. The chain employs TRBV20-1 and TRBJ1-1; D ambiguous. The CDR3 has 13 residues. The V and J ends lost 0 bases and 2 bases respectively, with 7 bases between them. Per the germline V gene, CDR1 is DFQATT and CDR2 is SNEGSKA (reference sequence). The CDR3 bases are TGCAGTGCTAGAGACACAGCTAACACTGAAGCTTTCTTT. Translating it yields CSARDTANTEAFF.

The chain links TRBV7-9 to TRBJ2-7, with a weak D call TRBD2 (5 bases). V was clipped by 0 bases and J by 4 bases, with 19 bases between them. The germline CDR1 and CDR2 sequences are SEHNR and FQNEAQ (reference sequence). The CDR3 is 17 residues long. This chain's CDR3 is CASSLAYGNSLRYEQYF. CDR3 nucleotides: TGTGCCAGCAGCTTAGCGTACGGGAATAGCCTCCGTTACGAGCAGTACTTC.

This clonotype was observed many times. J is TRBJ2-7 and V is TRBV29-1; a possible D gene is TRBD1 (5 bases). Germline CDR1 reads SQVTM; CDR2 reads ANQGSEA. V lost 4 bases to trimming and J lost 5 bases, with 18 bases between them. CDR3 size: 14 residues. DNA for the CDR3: TGCAGCGTTGTGGGGTGGGGCAGAGAGGACGAGCAGTACTTC. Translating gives CSVVGWGREDEQYF.

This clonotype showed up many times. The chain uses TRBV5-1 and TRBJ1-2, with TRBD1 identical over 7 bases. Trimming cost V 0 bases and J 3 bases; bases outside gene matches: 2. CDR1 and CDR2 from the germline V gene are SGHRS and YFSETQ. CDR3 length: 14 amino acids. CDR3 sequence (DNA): TGCGCCAGCAGCTTGGAAGGACAGGACTATGGCTACACCTTC. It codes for CASSLEGQDYGYTF.